The 27 T cell receptor beta chains below come from one sample, sequenced in a study of regulatory T cells in long-lasting Graves disease. Regarding time point: persistent/refractory GD, antithyroid drugs over 5 years with positive TRAb. RNA isolated from PBMCs was used to make the TCR library. TCR beta libraries were built with iRepertoire HTBI primers and Arm-PCR of CDR3 regions. From the multiplex PCR reads, TCRdb called clonotypes with MiXCR, one entry per CDR3 protein. The data show roughly 490,000 distinct CDR3 sequences, approximately 23% seen once. The sequencing used peripheral blood mononuclear cells (PBMCs), collected when the disease was refractory, from a patient treated with antithyroid drugs. These TCRs come from a female donor with Graves disease.

This clonotype was picked up many times. J is TRBJ1-1 and V is TRBV28, with D possibly TRBD1 on 5 matching bases. V lost 4 bases to trimming and J lost 7 bases, with 16 bases between them. From germline, CDR1 is MDHEN and CDR2 SYDVKM. The CDR3 is 14 residues long. The CDR3 bases are TGTGCCAGCAGTTCGGGGGGGAATTCTATTGAAGCTTTCTTT. This gives the protein CASSSGGNSIEAFF.

In this sample, this clonotype turned up a few times. The chain has TRBV30 and TRBJ1-1; no firm D call. CDR1 is GTSNPN and CDR2 is SVGIG in the germline V gene (reference sequence). The CDR3 is made up of 17 amino acids. V gave up 0 bases and J gave up 2 bases, with 19 bases separating them. Here the CDR3 reads CAWSVSKGWSDNTEAFF. The DNA of the CDR3 is TGTGCCTGGAGTGTATCGAAAGGGTGGTCAGACAACACTGAAGCTTTCTTT.

This clonotype has a handful of counts. The chain has TRBV7-2 and TRBJ1-1, with a possible D match to TRBD1 (5 bases). This CDR3 contains 13 residues. Germline values: CDR1 SGHTA, CDR2 FQGNSA. V lost 7 bases and J 4 bases, leaving 13 bases between the germline ends. The CDR3 sequence is CASTQGEGTEAFF. CDR3 DNA sequence: TGTGCCAGCACCCAAGGGGAGGGCACTGAAGCTTTCTTT.

This clonotype has ten or more counts. The chain carries TRBV7-8 and TRBJ1-1; D is undetermined. The CDR3 is 17 amino acids. The germline V and J ends were trimmed by 1 base and 1 base, with 16 bases remaining between them. Germline CDR1 SGHVS, CDR2 FQNEAQ. CDR3 sequence (DNA): TGTGCCAGCAGCTTAGGGAGGGCGCCAGGAAAGAACACTGAAGCTTTCTTT. Its translation: CASSLGRAPGKNTEAFF. Variable domain in full (rest from reference TRBV7-8 and TRBJ1-1): GAGVSQSPRYKVAKRGQDVALRCDPISGHVSLFWYQQALGQGPEFLTYFQNEAQLDKSGLPSDRFFAERPEGSVSTLKIQRTQQEDSAVYLCASSLGRAPGKNTEAFFGQGTRLTVV.

The chain joins TRBV3-1 to TRBJ1-2; 10 nucleotides align to TRBD1. V gave up 4 bases and J gave up 4 bases; unmatched junction bases: 6. Germline V gene sequence: CDR1 LGHDT, CDR2 YNNKEL (reference sequence). The CDR3 spans 15 residues. The CDR3 DNA reads as TGTGCCAGCAGCCTCCGACAGGGGGCGGTCTATGGCTACACCTTC. This codes for CASSLRQGAVYGYTF.

V gene TRBV14 combines with J gene TRBJ1-1; D not certain. The germline V gene has CDR1 SGHDN and CDR2 FVKESK. The CDR3 length is 13 residues. Between the trimmed V and J ends, which lost 1 base and 2 bases, there was a span of 5 bases. The chain's CDR3 is CASSQGTNTEAFF. The CDR3 bases are TGTGCCAGCAGCCAAGGGACCAACACTGAAGCTTTCTTT.

This clonotype was seen a few times. V is TRBV7-2 and J is TRBJ2-7; D is possibly TRBD2 (6 bases). CDR1 SGHTA and CDR2 FQGNSA come from the germline V gene. The CDR3 runs 15 residues. V lost 5 bases and J 2 bases, leaving 16 bases between the germline ends. Here the CDR3 reads CASSTGTPGAYEQYF. Written as DNA, the CDR3 is TGTGCCAGCAGCACCGGGACTCCCGGGGCCTACGAGCAGTACTTC.

This clonotype has just a few counts. The chain uses TRBV3-1 and TRBJ2-7; perhaps TRBD1 as D (6 bases). CDR3 length: 15 residues. Per the germline V gene, CDR1 is LGHDT and CDR2 is YNNKEL (reference sequence). Trimming shortened V by 4 bases and J by 5 bases, and 18 bases separated the two germline ends. CDR3 amino acids: CASSRGQTTWNEQYF. For the CDR3, the DNA is TGTGCCAGCAGCCGGGGACAAACAACGTGGAACGAGCAGTACTTC.

This clonotype was recorded at least ten times. The chain carries TRBV7-2 and TRBJ2-7, with TRBD1 as a possible D gene (6 bases). Trimming left V 5 bases short and J 0 bases short, with 14 bases between. CDR1 and CDR2 (germline): SGHTA, FQGNSA. The length of the CDR3 is 15 residues. Here the CDR3 DNA reads TGTGCCAGCAGCCCCGACAGGTTCTCCTCCTACGAGCAGTACTTC. This codes for CASSPDRFSSYEQYF.

There are a few counts of this clonotype. The J gene is TRBJ2-3, the V gene TRBV11-3, with D hard to call. Per germline, CDR1 SGHNT and CDR2 YENEEA. V shed 3 bases and J shed 1 base, with 5 bases lying between them. CDR3 length equals 13 residues. The chain's CDR3 is CASSFMGTDTQYF. CDR3 sequence (DNA): TGTGCCAGCAGCTTCATGGGCACAGATACGCAGTATTTT.

The chain uses TRBV20-1 and TRBJ2-3; 8 positions match TRBD2. The germline V gene encodes CDR1 DFQATT and CDR2 SNEGSKA (reference sequence). CDR3 length equals 14 residues. The CDR3 DNA reads as TGCAGCGTTAACGGGGGGGCTAGCACAGATACGCAGTATTTT. Its translation is CSVNGGASTDTQYF.

This clonotype was counted a few times. The V and J genes are TRBV5-1 and TRBJ1-6; maybe TRBD1 (6 bases). The CDR3 is 14 residues long. Per germline, CDR1 SGHRS and CDR2 YFSETQ. V lost 1 base, J lost 10 bases, and 12 bases lay in between. As DNA, the CDR3 is TGCGCCAGCAGCTTGTCAGGGGTTGGATCACCCCTCCACTTT. Encoded protein: CASSLSGVGSPLHF.

This clonotype was counted many times. The chain joins TRBV7-3 to TRBJ2-7, with TRBD1 matching 10 bases. The CDR3 length is 15 residues. Germline values: CDR1 SGHTA, CDR2 FQGTGA. The trim removed 5 bases at V and 0 bases at J, leaving 4 bases unmatched. The CDR3 DNA reads TGTGCCAGCAGCCAGGGACAGGGGAGCTCCTACGAGCAGTACTTC. It specifies CASSQGQGSSYEQYF.

This clonotype was seen many times. The V gene is TRBV12-5, the J gene TRBJ1-1, with TRBD1 as a possible D gene (6 bases). The CDR3 length is 14 residues. CDR1 is LGHNT, CDR2 FRNRAP, per germline. Between the trimmed V and J ends, which lost 7 bases and 1 base, there was a span of 13 bases. The chain's CDR3 is CASEDDRRNTEAFF. The CDR3, as DNA: TGTGCTAGTGAGGACGACAGGAGGAACACTGAAGCTTTCTTT.

This chain connects TRBV13 to TRBJ1-3; weak D call: TRBD1 (6 bases). The CDR3 covers 14 residues. Germline lookup yields CDR1 PRHDT and CDR2 FYEKMQ (reference sequence). Trimming took off 6 bases at V and 0 bases at J, with 9 bases between the two ends. CDR3 loop: CASRQQGSGNTIYF. The CDR3 region has the DNA TGTGCCAGCAGACAACAGGGCTCTGGAAACACCATATATTTT.

The rearrangement uses TRBV3-1 and TRBJ2-6; D is possibly TRBD1 (6 bases). V lost 4 bases and J lost 14, with 18 bases in between. This CDR3 contains 14 residues. Germline lookup yields CDR1 LGHDT and CDR2 YNNKEL (reference sequence). CDR3 DNA sequence: TGTGCCAGCAGCCGCCGGGACACCGATGGCTTCCTGACTTTC. Translation gives CASSRRDTDGFLTF.

There are many counts of this clonotype. The V gene is TRBV7-2, the J gene TRBJ2-7, with 10 bases lining up with TRBD2. The CDR3 extends over 18 amino acids. V trimming: 5 bases; J trimming: 4 bases; junction bases outside the gene matches: 17. The germline gives CDR1 SGHTA, CDR2 FQGNSA. CDR3 in DNA: TGTGCCAGCAGCCCCAACCAGTATCGAAGCGGGGGGGCTTACGAGCAGTACTTC. Protein: CASSPNQYRSGGAYEQYF.

Ten or more counts support this clonotype. The rearrangement joins TRBV5-6 to TRBJ2-6; D gene ambiguous. Trimming cost V 4 bases and J 4 bases, with 15 bases left between them. This CDR3 spans 16 amino acids. Germline V CDR1 and CDR2: SGHDT, YYEEEE. The CDR3, as DNA: TGTGCCAGCAGCCAGTACTCAAGGACGGGGGCCAACGTCCTGACTTTC. Encoded protein: CASSQYSRTGANVLTF.

V usage is TRBV9 and J usage is TRBJ1-1, with 8 positions matching TRBD1. Germline V gene data show CDR1 as SGDLS and CDR2 as YYNGEE. V was clipped by 4 bases and J by 0 bases; unmatched bases: 11. The CDR3 extends over 17 amino acids. CDR3 protein: CASSTRQGRMLNTEAFF. The CDR3 DNA sequence: TGTGCCAGCAGCACCCGACAGGGGAGGATGTTGAACACTGAAGCTTTCTTT.

This clonotype was picked up many times. This chain joins TRBV27 and TRBJ1-2; D remains ambiguous. The CDR3 spans 15 residues. The germline V gene has CDR1 MNHEY and CDR2 SMNVEV (reference sequence). Trimming pared 3 bases from V and 5 bases from J, leaving 16 bases between. CDR3 sequence (DNA): TGTGCCAGCAGTTTCCTTCCTCCCGGGAGGTATGGCTACACCTTC. Its translation: CASSFLPPGRYGYTF.

This clonotype has ten or more counts. This chain links TRBV28 with TRBJ1-2; maybe TRBD1 (6 bases). The CDR3 is 14 residues long. Germline loops: CDR1 MDHEN, CDR2 SYDVKM. With 8 bases removed from V and 3 bases from J, the gap between germline ends came to 16 bases. The CDR3 sequence: CASQTQGRDYGYTF. Written as DNA, the CDR3 is TGTGCCAGCCAAACTCAGGGGAGAGACTATGGCTACACCTTC.

This clonotype was observed at least ten times. The chain links TRBV29-1 to TRBJ1-2, with TRBD1 identical over 9 bases. Unmatched junction bases numbered 13, after V lost 5 bases and J lost 0 bases. CDR3 length equals 17 residues. Germline V gives CDR1 SQVTM, CDR2 ANQGSEA. CDR3 coding DNA: TGCAGCGTTCTTGCTCCGGGACAGGGAAGTGCTAACTATGGCTACACCTTC. Translation: CSVLAPGQGSANYGYTF.

This clonotype was observed a few times. A single base separates this from a much larger clone, so it may be a read error. The rearrangement links TRBV11-2 to TRBJ2-5; D gene uncertain. Per the germline V gene, CDR1 is SGHAT and CDR2 is FQNNGV. V was clipped by 6 bases and J by 9 bases, with 11 bases between them. This CDR3 region has 11 residues. The CDR3 DNA is TGTGCCAGCAGATCGGCCGAGGCCCAGTACTTC. It codes for CASRSAEAQYF.

This clonotype was detected many times. The CDR3: CASSLTFPTTGGIGELFF. The DNA of the CDR3 is TGTGCCAGCAGCTTAACGTTCCCAACGACAGGCGGAATCGGGGAGCTGTTTTTT. The chain carries TRBV7-3 and TRBJ2-2, with D possibly matching TRBD1 (6 bases). This CDR3 contains 18 residues. Germline-derived CDR1 and CDR2 are SGHTA and FQGTGA. V lost 0 bases to trimming and J lost 7 bases, with 21 bases between them.

This clonotype has at least ten counts. The chain couples TRBV7-9 to TRBJ1-2; D might be TRBD1 (5 bases). Germline V gene data show CDR1 as SEHNR and CDR2 as FQNEAQ (reference sequence). The germline V and J ends were trimmed by 4 bases and 3 bases, with 9 bases remaining between them. This CDR3 is built from 13 residues. CDR3 DNA sequence: TGTGCCAGCAGCTCCAGGGTCTACTATGGCTACACCTTC. Its protein is CASSSRVYYGYTF.

This clonotype turned up a few times. The J gene is TRBJ2-2, the V gene TRBV9, with 10 bases aligning to TRBD1. Germline loops: CDR1 SGDLS, CDR2 YYNGEE. V lost 3 bases and J lost 6; bases outside the gene matches: 5. This CDR3 comprises 15 residues. CDR3 in DNA: TGTGCCAGCAGCGGAGACAGGGGGCAAGCCGGGGAGCTGTTTTTT. Amino acids: CASSGDRGQAGELFF.

The chain uses TRBV3-1 and TRBJ2-7; D might be TRBD1 or TRBD2, each matching 5 bases. Trimming removed 1 base from V and 3 bases from J, with 16 bases in between. Germline V lookup: CDR1 LGHDT, CDR2 YNNKEL (reference sequence). The CDR3 runs 16 residues. CDR3 in DNA: TGTGCCAGCAGCCAAGGGATGGGACCCAAACTCTACGAGCAGTACTTC. It yields the protein CASSQGMGPKLYEQYF.